This is a list of T cell receptor beta chains from one sample in a study of cytomegalovirus exposure and HLA in healthy donors. Here immunoSEQ multiplex PCR was the method, and the copy in TCRdb shows in-frame clones only, minus some. The sample contains over 200,000 clones, roughly 84% of which appear only once. Sample: PBMCs. The origin of the receptors is a human donor in good health. The CDR3 runs from the conserved cysteine through the conserved F or W. Each record gives: V gene, CDR3 protein.

v_gene: TRBV29-1
CDR3aa: CSVGGAGLSEQFF

v_gene: TRBV6-1
CDR3aa: CASSAYSRSNQPQHF

v_gene: TRBV7-8
CDR3aa: CASSSGLALKQFF

v_gene: TRBV7-9
CDR3aa: CASSLVSGGREKLFF

v_gene: TRBV30
CDR3aa: CAWSPGNTIYF

v_gene: TRBV5-5
CDR3aa: CASSPGVEQYF

v_gene: TRBV2
CDR3aa: CASSRALLAEETQYF

v_gene: TRBV11-1
CDR3aa: CASKNRGLNEQFF

v_gene: TRBV5-3
CDR3aa: CARSHGQGHYGYTF

v_gene: TRBV5-1
CDR3aa: CATRSGSTGELFF

v_gene: TRBV5-1
CDR3aa: CASSPEASFGEQYF

v_gene: TRBV28
CDR3aa: CASRTSGGSYNEQFF

v_gene: TRBV7-8
CDR3aa: CASSLGGSDTQYF

v_gene: TRBV7-2
CDR3aa: CASSLGGLTDTQYF

v_gene: TRBV6-5
CDR3aa: CASSYRPGPVYGYTF

v_gene: TRBV5-4
CDR3aa: CASRAGFNTGELFF

v_gene: TRBV27
CDR3aa: CASSQGLAGAGEQFF

v_gene: TRBV15
CDR3aa: CATSRTGTSGRALTDTQYF

v_gene: TRBV5-1
CDR3aa: CASSLLEQGPTSEQYF

v_gene: TRBV19
CDR3aa: CASSSLAGGNEQFF

v_gene: TRBV5-5
CDR3aa: CASSLRFAGTSYNEQFF

v_gene: TRBV18
CDR3aa: CASSPGQGSTAFF

v_gene: TRBV7-2
CDR3aa: CASSSQGLGTDTQYF

v_gene: TRBV6-1
CDR3aa: CASSLQGLHQPQHF

v_gene: TRBV2
CDR3aa: CASSPDRHTGELFF

v_gene: TRBV7-2
CDR3aa: CASSQGGLAGWLAKNIQYF

v_gene: TRBV29-1
CDR3aa: CSVEGLAGSYNEQFF

v_gene: TRBV19
CDR3aa: CASTLAAGNEQFF

v_gene: TRBV6-6
CDR3aa: CASSQAGTVRQDGQYF

v_gene: TRBV23-1
CDR3aa: CASSQSAVAAGELFF

v_gene: TRBV5-1
CDR3aa: CASSSRDSLSSYEQYF

v_gene: TRBV19
CDR3aa: CASSSGLAGGLAKNIQYF